Listed here is a single T cell receptor (beta chain). These data come from a study of blood T cell repertoires in COVID-19. Clones were read by immunoSEQ multiplex PCR, and TCRdb kept only the in-frame ones, dropping some. The profile shows just over 250,000 clones, about 90% of them singletons. Germline-derived CDR1 and CDR2 are ENHRY and SYGVKD. Trimming took 3 bases from V and 5 from J, leaving 13 bases between them. The CDR3 is 14 amino acids. V and J are TRBV10-3 and TRBJ1-2; unclear D gene. The sample taken for sequencing was peripheral blood. This clonotype originated in a person under 30 with COVID-19, enrolled during active disease. The CDR3 nucleotides read TGTGCCATCAGTGATGTTTCGCCGGGATATGGCTACACCTTC. Encoded protein: CAISDVSPGYGYTF.